This T cell receptor beta chain appears in the sequencing data of a study of T cells in Graves' hyperthyroidism and ophthalmopathy. The germline V gene has CDR1 MNHEY and CDR2 SMNVEV (reference sequence). There are 14 residues in the CDR3. The germline V and J ends were trimmed by 6 bases and 1 base, with 12 bases remaining between them. Investigators excluded patients with uncontrolled infection, other autoimmune disease, pregnancy or lactation. Used for diagnoses were clinical symptoms, serum thyroxine and TRAb, thyroid ultrasound and orbital computed tomography. This clonotype was seen repeatedly, ten times or more. Antigen specificity is unknown. The study's findings and limits: In the blood, most expanded thyroid clonotypes above 0.001 appeared as well. Stable hyperthyroidism was told apart from ophthalmopathy by a model built on 13 V-J features.

TCR beta CDR3 regions were amplified from RNA. TCR CDR3 underwent first-round RT-PCR with the HTBI primer set. TCRdb reprocessed the multiplex PCR reads via MiXCR and lists one record per CDR3 protein. The sample carries about 520,000 distinct CDR3 sequences, roughly 24% recorded once. This sequence was found in a woman aged 30 to 39 with Graves' ophthalmopathy. The sequencing input was blood. The rearrangement links TRBV27 to TRBJ2-5; TRBD2 is a possible D gene (5 bases). CDR3 sequence (DNA): TGTGCCAGCAGAAAATGGGGAGTCCAAGAGACCCAGTACTTC. As protein: CASRKWGVQETQYF.